The following is a T cell receptor beta chain sequence with its context. This entry is derived from a study of cytomegalovirus exposure and HLA in healthy donors. Each of the donors was a healthy bone marrow donor. The CDR3 runs 14 residues. Per germline, CDR1 SGHRS and CDR2 YFSETQ. Trimming at V came to 4 bases and at J to 3 bases, leaving 5 bases not matched to a gene. The primer mix had 60 Vbeta and 13 Jbeta primers. Generated by immunoSEQ multiplex PCR, the TCRdb table keeps only in-frame clones and is missing some. This table holds 150,000 or so clones, approximately 80% found once. The chain is built from TRBV5-1 and TRBJ2-3; 7 bases are shared with TRBD1. This receptor was identified in a middle-aged woman in good health and CMV-seronegative. Sequencing was performed on PBMCs. CDR3 region: CASSLHRGTDTQYF. The CDR3 nucleotides are TGCGCCAGCAGCCTCCACAGGGGAACAGATACGCAGTATTTT.